This TCR beta chain came from a study of post-analysis software for immune sequencing data. Study-wide results and limits: Patients had higher frequencies than controls of roughly five TRBV segments, including TRBV5-6, TRBV5-1 and TRBV20-1.

This clonotype was counted only a few times. The antigen is undetermined. cDNA libraries for TCR beta contained unique molecular identifiers. TCRdb reprocessed the PCR reads with MiXCR, giving one entry per CDR3 protein. Among roughly 540,000 distinct CDR3 sequences listed, 34% were seen once. The V gene's germline CDR1 is SGHTS and CDR2 YDEGEE. This CDR3 region has 16 residues. Trimming took 4 bases from V and 9 from J; bases not matched to a gene: 13. Input material: blood. This receptor was taken from a girl aged 2-17 years with multiple sclerosis. The genes are TRBV5-8 and TRBJ2-3; 11 positions match TRBD2. CDR3 protein: CASSQPTSGIVGTQYF. The DNA for the CDR3 is TGTGCCAGCAGCCAACCGACTAGCGGGATAGTCGGGACGCAGTATTTT.